One sample yielded the 6 T cell receptor beta chains listed below, sequenced in a study of blood T cell repertoires in COVID-19. Assay used: immunoSEQ multiplex PCR; TCRdb lists only in-frame clones, some missing. The sample lists under 300,000 clones, 80% to 95% occurring once. The sequencing sample was made of peripheral blood. The receptors were sampled from a man aged 30-40 years with COVID-19, enrolled during active disease.

Concerning this clone: The same CDR3 also results from other DNA sequences found in this sample. CDR3 DNA: TGTGCCAGCAGCTTGGAGGGCCTAGCGGGTTATAATGAGCAGTTCTTC. It yields the protein CASSLEGLAGYNEQFF. This chain uses TRBV11-2 with TRBJ2-1; 8 bases fit TRBD2. Unmatched junction bases numbered 11, after V lost 3 bases and J lost 7 bases. The V gene's germline CDR1 is SGHAT and CDR2 FQNNGV. The CDR3 is 16 residues long.

The chain has TRBV13 and TRBJ2-7; a possible D gene is TRBD2 (6 bases). V shed 2 bases and J shed 3 bases, with 14 bases lying between them. The CDR3 is 15 residues long. Germline loops: CDR1 PRHDT, CDR2 FYEKMQ (reference sequence). The CDR3 here is CASSLLGTVYYEQYF. DNA for the CDR3: TGTGCCAGCAGCTTACTTGGGACTGTATACTACGAGCAGTACTTC.

This clone has a handful of counts. The identical CDR3 is also encoded by other nucleotide sequences in the sample. CDR3 protein: CSAPRTDTQYF. The CDR3 coding sequence is TGCAGTGCCCCGAGGACAGATACGCAGTATTTT. The chain uses TRBV20-1 and TRBJ2-3; D unresolved. The length of the CDR3 is 11 residues. Germline lookup yields CDR1 DFQATT and CDR2 SNEGSKA (reference sequence). With 6 bases removed from V and 3 bases from J, the gap between germline ends came to 7 bases.

The J gene is TRBJ2-7, the V gene TRBV5-6, with D possibly being TRBD2 (5 bases). V was trimmed by 4 bases and J by 2 bases, leaving 7 bases between them. Germline V gene data show CDR1 as SGHDT and CDR2 as YYEEEE. The CDR3 has 12 residues. DNA for the CDR3: TGTGCCAGCAGCCCCGGGACCTACGAGCAGTACTTC. This translates into CASSPGTYEQYF.

The J gene is TRBJ2-6, the V gene TRBV3-1 (or the pseudogene TRBV3-2); D is possibly TRBD1 (7 bases). The V gene lost 11 bases and the J gene lost 0 bases, with 26 bases spanning the gap. The length of the CDR3 is 19 residues. Looked up from germline, CDR1 is LGHDT and CDR2 is YNNKEL (reference sequence). In nucleotides, the CDR3 is TGTGCCCCCAGCCAATGGGGGCAGGGGGGTTTCTCTGGGGCCAACGTCCTGACTTTC. Its translation: CAPSQWGQGGFSGANVLTF.

V gene TRBV11-3 combines with J gene TRBJ2-7, with D maybe TRBD1 (6 bases). Germline V gene data show CDR1 as SGHNT and CDR2 as YENEEA. There are 13 residues in the CDR3. Trimming took 6 bases from V and 6 from J, leaving 15 bases between them. CDR3 coding DNA: TGTGCCAGCAGTCGCGACAGGTTGGCCGAGCAGTACTTC. Encoded protein: CASSRDRLAEQYF.